This TCR beta chain is from a study of T cells of healthy individuals. This CDR3 has 17 residues. TCRdb called the 5' RACE reads again in MiXCR, with one record for every CDR3 protein. This table has tens of thousands of distinct CDR3 sequences, roughly 15% appearing once. The TCR was taken from a human donor in good health. The chain uses TRBV1 and TRBJ2-3; the listed D gene, TRBD2, was not tested against the DNA. TRBV1 is flagged as a pseudogene. Written as DNA, the CDR3 is TGCACCAGCAGCCGGGGACTAGCGGGACCGAGCACAGATACGCAGTATTTT. This gives the protein CTSSRGLAGPSTDTQYF.